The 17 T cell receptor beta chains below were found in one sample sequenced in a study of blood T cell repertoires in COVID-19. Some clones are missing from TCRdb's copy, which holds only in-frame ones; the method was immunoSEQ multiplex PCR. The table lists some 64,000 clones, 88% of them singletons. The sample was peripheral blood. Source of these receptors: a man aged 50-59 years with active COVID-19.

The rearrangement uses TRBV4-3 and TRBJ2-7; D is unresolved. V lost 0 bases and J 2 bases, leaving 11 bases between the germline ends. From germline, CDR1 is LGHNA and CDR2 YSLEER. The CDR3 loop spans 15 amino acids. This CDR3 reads CASSQDLTPPYEQYF. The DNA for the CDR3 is TGCGCCAGCAGCCAAGATCTAACCCCTCCCTACGAGCAGTACTTC.

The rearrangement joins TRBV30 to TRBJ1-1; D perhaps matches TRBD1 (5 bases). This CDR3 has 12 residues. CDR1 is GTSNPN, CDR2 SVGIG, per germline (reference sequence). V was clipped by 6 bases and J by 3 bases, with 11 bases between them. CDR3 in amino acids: CACNRLHTEAFF. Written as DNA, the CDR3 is TGTGCCTGTAACAGGTTACACACTGAAGCTTTCTTT.

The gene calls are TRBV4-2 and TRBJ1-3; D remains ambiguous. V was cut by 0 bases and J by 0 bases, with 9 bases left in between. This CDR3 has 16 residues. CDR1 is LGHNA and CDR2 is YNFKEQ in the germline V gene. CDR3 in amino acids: CASSQDNSNSGNTIYF. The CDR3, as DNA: TGTGCCAGCAGCCAAGACAACAGCAACTCTGGAAACACCATATATTTT.

The DNA for the CDR3 is TGCGCCAGCAGAAAGACAGGGGACGAAAAACTGTTTTTT. Protein sequence: CASRKTGDEKLFF. The chain couples TRBV4-1 to TRBJ1-4, with 8 positions matching TRBD1. The CDR3 sequence is 13 residues long. Germline V gene sequence: CDR1 MGHRA, CDR2 YSYEKL. With 6 bases clipped from V and 8 bases from J, the junction kept 5 bases outside the gene matches.

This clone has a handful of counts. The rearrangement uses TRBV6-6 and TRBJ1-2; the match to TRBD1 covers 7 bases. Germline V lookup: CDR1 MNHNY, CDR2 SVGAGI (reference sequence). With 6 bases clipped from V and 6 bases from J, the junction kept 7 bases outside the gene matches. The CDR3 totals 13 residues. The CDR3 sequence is CASSRTGVDGYTF. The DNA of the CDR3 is TGTGCCAGCAGCCGAACAGGGGTAGATGGCTACACCTTC.

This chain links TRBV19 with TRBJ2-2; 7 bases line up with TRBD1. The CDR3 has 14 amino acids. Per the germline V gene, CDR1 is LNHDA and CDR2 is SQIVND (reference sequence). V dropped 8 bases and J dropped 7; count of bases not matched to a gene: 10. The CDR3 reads CASLDRAMGGELFF. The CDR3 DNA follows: TGTGCCAGTTTAGACAGGGCTATGGGCGGGGAGCTGTTTTTT. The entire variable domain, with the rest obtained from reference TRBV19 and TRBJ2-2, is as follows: DGGITQSPKYLFRKEGQNVTLSCEQNLNHDAMYWYRQDPGQGLRLIYYSQIVNDFQKGDIAEGYSVSREKKESFPLTVTSAQKNPTAFYLCASLDRAMGGELFFGEGSRLTVL.

CDR3 protein: CASRGDRAYGYTF. The DNA for the CDR3 is TGTGCCAGCAGGGGAGACAGGGCCTATGGCTACACCTTC. The chain is built from TRBV6-5 and TRBJ1-2, with 7 bases that match TRBD1. The CDR3 contains 13 residues. The germline V gene has CDR1 MNHEY and CDR2 SVGAGI. V was pared by 6 bases and J by 4 bases, with 5 bases of the junction left unmatched.

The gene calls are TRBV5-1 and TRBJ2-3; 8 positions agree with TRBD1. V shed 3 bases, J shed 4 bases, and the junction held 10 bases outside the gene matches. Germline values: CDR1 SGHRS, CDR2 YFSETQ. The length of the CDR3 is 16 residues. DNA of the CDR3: TGCGCCAGCAGCTCCGGACAGGGTGGATTCGCAGATACGCAGTATTTT. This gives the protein CASSSGQGGFADTQYF.

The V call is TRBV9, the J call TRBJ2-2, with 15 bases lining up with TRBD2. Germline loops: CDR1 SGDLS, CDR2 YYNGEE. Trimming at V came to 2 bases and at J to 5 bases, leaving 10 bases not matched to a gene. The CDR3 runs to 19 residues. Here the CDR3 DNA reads TGTGCCAGCAGCGTCGGACTAGCGGGGGGGCAGAAGTTAACCGGGGAGCTGTTTTTT. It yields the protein CASSVGLAGGQKLTGELFF.

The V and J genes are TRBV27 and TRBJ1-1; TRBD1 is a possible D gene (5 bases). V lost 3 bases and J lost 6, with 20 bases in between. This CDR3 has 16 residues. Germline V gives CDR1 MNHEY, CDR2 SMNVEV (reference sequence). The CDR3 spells CASSFGRASGHSEAFF. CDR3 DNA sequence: TGTGCCAGCAGTTTCGGTCGCGCCTCTGGACACTCTGAAGCTTTCTTT.

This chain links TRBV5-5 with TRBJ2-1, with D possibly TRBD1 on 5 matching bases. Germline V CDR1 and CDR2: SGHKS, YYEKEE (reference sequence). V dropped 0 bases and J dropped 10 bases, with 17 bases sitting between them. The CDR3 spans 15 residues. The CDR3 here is CASSLEGLGLQEQFF. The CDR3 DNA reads TGTGCCAGCAGCTTGGAGGGGCTAGGTCTGCAGGAGCAGTTCTTC.

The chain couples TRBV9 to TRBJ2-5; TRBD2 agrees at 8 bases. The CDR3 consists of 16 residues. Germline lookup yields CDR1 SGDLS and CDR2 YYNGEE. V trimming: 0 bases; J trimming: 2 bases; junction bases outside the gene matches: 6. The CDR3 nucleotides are TGTGCCAGCAGCGTAGACAGCGGGGGCCTTCAAGAGACCCAGTACTTC. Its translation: CASSVDSGGLQETQYF.

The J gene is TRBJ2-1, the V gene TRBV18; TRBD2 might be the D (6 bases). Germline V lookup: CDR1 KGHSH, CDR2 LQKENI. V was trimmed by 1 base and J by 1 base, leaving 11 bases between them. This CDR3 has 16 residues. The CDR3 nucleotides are TGTGCCAGCTCACCACGGGGAGGACAATCCTACAATGAGCAGTTCTTC. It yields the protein CASSPRGGQSYNEQFF.

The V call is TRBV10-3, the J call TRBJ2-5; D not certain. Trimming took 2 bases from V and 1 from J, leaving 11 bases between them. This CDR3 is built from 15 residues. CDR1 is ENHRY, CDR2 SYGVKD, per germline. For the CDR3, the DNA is TGTGCCATCAGTGAGCCCCTCTATGGCCAAGAGACCCAGTACTTC. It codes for CAISEPLYGQETQYF.

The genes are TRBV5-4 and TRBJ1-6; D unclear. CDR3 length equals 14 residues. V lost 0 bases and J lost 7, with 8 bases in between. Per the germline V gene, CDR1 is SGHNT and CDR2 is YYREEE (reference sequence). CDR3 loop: CASSLGHFNSPLHF. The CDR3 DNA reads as TGTGCCAGCAGCTTGGGTCACTTCAATTCACCCCTCCACTTT.

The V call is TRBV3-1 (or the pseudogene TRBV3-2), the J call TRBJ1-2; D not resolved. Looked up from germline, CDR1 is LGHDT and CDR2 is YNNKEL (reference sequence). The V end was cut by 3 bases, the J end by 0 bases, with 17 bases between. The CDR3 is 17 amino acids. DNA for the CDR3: TGTGCCAGCAGCCAGATTCCAGGCGGGTTATCTAACTATGGCTACACCTTC. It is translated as CASSQIPGGLSNYGYTF.

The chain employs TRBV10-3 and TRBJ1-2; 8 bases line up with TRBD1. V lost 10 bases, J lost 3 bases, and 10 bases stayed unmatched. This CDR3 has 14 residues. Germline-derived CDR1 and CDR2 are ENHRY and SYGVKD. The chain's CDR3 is CASRTGLGDYGYTF. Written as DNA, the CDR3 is TGTGCCAGCAGGACAGGGCTTGGGGACTATGGCTACACCTTC.